This passage covers 7 T cell receptor beta chains from one sample sequenced in a study of T cells in localized non-small cell lung cancer. Here immunoSEQ multiplex PCR was the method, and the copy in TCRdb shows in-frame clones only, minus some. This sample has 65,000 to 80,000 clones, with around 85% found just once. The sample consisted of peripheral blood, taken before any cancer treatment. Receptor source: a female donor older than 55 with stage I lung adenocarcinoma.

This chain uses TRBV7-3 with TRBJ1-1; TRBD1 matches at 8 bases. V dropped 2 bases and J dropped 5; count of bases not matched to a gene: 4. The CDR3 is 14 residues long. Germline V lookup: CDR1 SGHTA, CDR2 FQGTGA. The CDR3 sequence: CASSLQGAGTEAFF. CDR3 DNA sequence: TGTGCCAGCAGCTTACAGGGGGCGGGTACTGAAGCTTTCTTT.

This clone was detected only once. The genes are TRBV7-2 and TRBJ2-7; D is ambiguous. The CDR3 is 13 residues long. V lost 1 base and J lost 6, with 10 bases in between. Germline-derived CDR1 and CDR2 are SGHTA and FQGNSA. CDR3 sequence reads: CASSLGHSREQYF. CDR3 coding DNA: TGTGCCAGCAGCTTAGGACATAGCCGCGAGCAGTACTTC.

This chain joins TRBV4-3 and TRBJ2-1; TRBD2 aligns across 14 bases. This CDR3 is built from 17 residues. In germline, CDR1 is LGHNA, CDR2 YSLEER. The V gene end was trimmed by 4 bases and the J gene end by 7 bases; junction bases not matched to a gene: 9. Written as DNA, the CDR3 is TGCGCCAGCAGCCGCGGGGTAGGGACTAGCGGGGGAAATGAGCAGTTCTTC. Its protein is CASSRGVGTSGGNEQFF.

V usage is TRBV19 and J usage is TRBJ2-1; 15 bases fit TRBD2. The CDR3 covers 15 residues. The J segment lost 9 bases and the V segment lost 4 bases, leaving 4 bases of the junction unmatched. Germline V gene sequence: CDR1 LNHDA, CDR2 SQIVND (reference sequence). In DNA form, the CDR3 reads TGTGCCAGTAGTACGGGACTAGCGGGAGGTAGTGAGCAGTTCTTC. Encoded protein: CASSTGLAGGSEQFF.

The chain couples TRBV28 to TRBJ2-7; the match to TRBD2 covers 13 bases. This CDR3 spans 17 amino acids. Germline values: CDR1 MDHEN, CDR2 SYDVKM. The trim removed 4 bases at V and 3 bases at J, leaving 9 bases unmatched. The CDR3 DNA is TGTGCCAGCAGTTGGGTGACTAGCGGGAGGTTGGACTACGAGCAGTACTTC. Amino acids: CASSWVTSGRLDYEQYF.

CDR3 nucleotide sequence: TGTGCCAGCAGCCGGGGGGGAACCGGGGAGCTGTTTTTT. It specifies CASSRGGTGELFF. This chain links TRBV5-4 with TRBJ2-2; 8 bases agree with TRBD2. CDR3 size: 13 residues. J lost 5 bases, V lost 4 bases, and 1 base had no gene match. The germline CDR1 and CDR2 sequences are SGHNT and YYREEE (reference sequence).

The V gene is TRBV28, the J gene TRBJ1-5; D remains ambiguous. The V and J ends lost 7 bases and 5 bases respectively, with 18 bases between them. This CDR3 has 15 amino acids. The germline gives CDR1 MDHEN, CDR2 SYDVKM. Here the CDR3 DNA reads TGTGCCAGCACCGACCCCGGCCAGGTCGATCAGCCCCAGCATTTT. Encoded protein: CASTDPGQVDQPQHF. The variable domain in full, completed from reference TRBV28 and TRBJ1-5, reads DVKVTQSSRYLVKRTGEKVFLECVQDMDHENMFWYRQDPGLGLRLIYFSYDVKMKEKGDIPEGYSVSREKKERFSLILESASTNQTSMYLCASTDPGQVDQPQHFGDGTRLSIL.